Included here is one T cell receptor beta chain sequence, with context. This clonotype has ten or more counts. This clone's antigen is unknown. No base quality values were provided; no much bigger clone lies one nucleotide off. The sample's treatment or condition label is to be understood as: live attenuated yellow fever vaccine strain. PBMCs were isolated from peripheral blood using a standard Ficoll-Paque protocol. Dynabeads CD4 and CD8 positive selection kits were used to isolate CD4 and CD8 T-cell fractions. RNA was extracted with TriZol from bulk PBMCs, CD4 and CD8 fractions, and dextramer-positive and dextramer-negative fractions. These data originate in a study of T cells after yellow fever vaccination (dated by TCRdb to 2018 to 2020). Context from the whole study: The SMART-Seq v4 Ultra Low Input RNA kit was used to prepare libraries from fractions with low cell numbers. Blood was drawn at multiple timepoints before and after primary and secondary immunization, with bulk PBMC replicates and cell subsets isolated. Two healthy male donors, one aged 18 to 30 and one aged 30 to 40 years, were included in the cohort. To track T-cell clones before and after primary and booster YFV17D yellow fever vaccination, bulk TCR alpha and beta repertoires were sequenced longitudinally.

TCR cDNA was synthesized by 5'RACE template switching, which introduced a universal primer site and unique molecular identifiers. Priming for cDNA synthesis came from both the TCR alpha and TCR beta constant segments. Library amplification involved two PCR steps, and the second step added sample barcodes and sequencing adapters. Sequencing of libraries was performed on Illumina HiSeq 2500 (2x100 bp) or NovaSeq (2x150 bp). The original methods were these. Reads were demultiplexed and collapsed into UMI consensus sequences with MIGEC, and V(D)J alignment was performed with MiXCR. Vaccine-responding clonotypes were identified with edgeR using replicate PBMC samples, with FDR below 0.01 and a log2 fold change above 5 up to day 15 being required. Each bulk clonotype was labeled CD4 or CD8 based on which sequenced repertoire, CD4 or CD8, contained the clonotype at higher abundance. TCRdb cleaned the public reads at Q25 with fastp, built clones with MiXCR and kept in-frame beta chains. Rows merge per CDR3 protein into single entries with the most common DNA and genes. None of the V and J calls come from the authors' own analysis; TCRdb made them. Across this sample there are roughly 32,000 distinct CDR3 sequences, with 4.4% seen only once. The ten largest account for just over 45% of the sample.

The paper's findings and limits, for the study overall: Because abundant contaminating clonotypes from the bulk population could be contained in FACS-sorted repertoires, computational filtering was required. After the booster, most clones that had expanded after primary vaccination were detected again (around 97% of CD4 and around nine tenths of CD8), suggesting broad maintenance of memory. Because only a couple of donors were included in the study, the extent to which the findings can be generalized is limited. A small share of clonotypes occurred in both CD4 and CD8 compartments, likely arising from convergent recombination. The secondary T-cell response was found to be weaker but faster than the primary response, with a peak reached on day 5 rather than on day 15.

The CDR3 runs 13 residues from the cysteine to the phenylalanine. The sequence is cut down to CDR3 DNA, 39 bases in frame from base 1. In the germline V gene, CDR1 corresponds to SGHTA and CDR2 to FQGNSA. Trimming removed 1 base from V and 6 bases from J, leaving 7 bases between the germline ends. This specimen consisted of CD8+ T cells sorted from PBMCs, obtained 5 days after the yellow fever booster vaccination. In this chain, TRBV7-2 is recombined with TRBJ1-5; no D gene can be assigned with confidence. The origin of this receptor is a man aged 25 to 40 who received the YFV17D yellow fever vaccine. CDR3 sequence: CASSLGVAQPQHF. DNA sequence: TGTGCCAGCAGCTTAGGTGTAGCTCAGCCCCAGCATTTT.